The 25 T cell receptor beta chains listed next were all sequenced from one sample in a study of blood T cell repertoires in COVID-19. The table came from immunoSEQ multiplex PCR; TCRdb's copy has only in-frame clones and leaves some out. Among about 140,000 clones listed, 87% were seen once. Sequencing was performed on peripheral blood. The origin of the receptors is a woman in her thirties or forties with acute or convalescent COVID-19.

The V gene is TRBV5-1, the J gene TRBJ2-1; D remains unclear. Germline assignment: CDR1 SGHRS and CDR2 YFSETQ. Trimming left V 5 bases short and J 8 bases short, with 14 bases between. The CDR3 length is 13 residues. DNA of the CDR3: TGCGCCAGCAGATCGACTGGCCGTTATGAGCAGTTCTTC. This sequence encodes CASRSTGRYEQFF.

The rearrangement links TRBV12-3 or TRBV12-4 to TRBJ2-1; no reliable D call. CDR3 length: 12 residues. V was clipped by 7 bases and J by 3 bases, with 7 bases between them. CDR3 sequence reads: CASNIIYNEQFF. CDR3 nucleotide sequence: TGTGCCAGCAACATTATCTACAATGAGCAGTTCTTC.

The chain joins TRBV19 to TRBJ2-7, with 7 bases fitting TRBD2. The germline CDR1 and CDR2 sequences are LNHDA and SQIVND (reference sequence). There are 13 residues in the CDR3. Trimming at V came to 1 base and at J to 6 bases, leaving 3 bases not matched to a gene. For the CDR3, the DNA is TGTGCCAGTAGTATAGCGGGAGGATCCGAGCAGTACTTC. This gives the protein CASSIAGGSEQYF.

The chain combines TRBV6-2 or TRBV6-3 with TRBJ2-3; weak D call: TRBD2 (5 bases). The CDR3 is 15 amino acids. Germline V lookup: CDR1 MNHEY, CDR2 SVGEGT. Trimming took 2 bases from V and 0 from J, leaving 9 bases between them. CDR3 sequence: CASSYPPGSTDTQYF. Written as DNA, the CDR3 is TGTGCCAGCAGTTACCCTCCGGGGAGCACAGATACGCAGTATTTT.

This chain connects TRBV21-1 to TRBJ2-5; the D call of TRBD1 is as the table states it, not checked on the DNA. TRBV21-1 represents a pseudogene. This CDR3 comprises 17 residues. CDR3 bases: TGTGCCAGCAGCAAAGAAGGAGGGACAGGGCTAGAGGAGACCCAGTACTTC. This translates into CASSKEGGTGLEETQYF.

The V call is TRBV28, the J call TRBJ2-5; D ambiguous. This CDR3 comprises 12 residues. Germline V gene sequence: CDR1 MDHEN, CDR2 SYDVKM. The germline V and J ends were trimmed by 8 bases and 4 bases, with 11 bases remaining between them. CDR3 protein: CASGLLRETQYF. DNA for the CDR3: TGTGCCAGCGGGCTCCTCCGAGAGACCCAGTACTTC. The entire variable domain, with the rest obtained from reference TRBV28 and TRBJ2-5, is as follows: DVKVTQSSRYLVKRTGEKVFLECVQDMDHENMFWYRQDPGLGLRLIYFSYDVKMKEKGDIPEGYSVSREKKERFSLILESASTNQTSMYLCASGLLRETQYFGPGTRLLVL.

This clone was seen once. The chain recombines TRBV9 with TRBJ2-1; 11 nucleotides align to TRBD2. This CDR3 region has 16 residues. Germline lookup yields CDR1 SGDLS and CDR2 YYNGEE. The V gene end was trimmed by 3 bases and the J gene end by 4 bases; junction bases not matched to a gene: 6. This CDR3 reads CASSGGTSGTYNEQFF. The DNA for the CDR3 is TGTGCCAGCAGCGGCGGGACTAGCGGAACTTACAATGAGCAGTTCTTC. The whole variable domain, filled in from reference TRBV9 and TRBJ2-1, reads DSGVTQTPKHLITATGQRVTLRCSPRSGDLSVYWYQQSLDQGLQFLIQYYNGEERAKGNILERFSAQQFPDLHSELNLSSLELGDSALYFCASSGGTSGTYNEQFFGPGTRLTVL.

The chain combines TRBV2 with TRBJ1-1; D is unresolved. CDR1 is SNHLY and CDR2 is FYNNEI in the germline V gene. Trimming stripped 6 bases from V and 9 bases from J, with 11 bases between. This CDR3 has 11 amino acids. CDR3 sequence reads: CASRFLQKAFF. The CDR3, as DNA: TGTGCCAGCAGGTTTCTACAGAAAGCTTTCTTT.

The chain is built from TRBV2 and TRBJ1-2; perhaps TRBD1 as D (6 bases). CDR1 and CDR2 (germline): SNHLY, FYNNEI. Trimming removed 6 bases at V and 4 bases at J, with 18 bases between. The CDR3 spans 15 residues. Written as DNA, the CDR3 is TGTGCCAGCAGAACTCCACAGGGAGCCCTCTATGGCTACACCTTC. Translation: CASRTPQGALYGYTF.

The rearrangement uses TRBV6-2 or TRBV6-3 and TRBJ2-3; tentatively, D is TRBD1 (5 bases). The CDR3 is 14 amino acids. Looked up from germline, CDR1 is MNHEY and CDR2 is SVGEGT. Trimming left V 6 bases short and J 0 bases short, with 10 bases between. CDR3 nucleotide sequence: TGTGCCAGCAGCTGGACACCTAGCACAGATACGCAGTATTTT. It specifies CASSWTPSTDTQYF.

The CDR3 nucleotides are TGTGCCAGCAGCGACTGGCAACAAGAGACCCAGTACTTC. Protein: CASSDWQQETQYF. This chain connects TRBV6-6 to TRBJ2-5; no reliable D call. V dropped 6 bases and J dropped 2 bases, with 10 bases sitting between them. Per germline, CDR1 MNHNY and CDR2 SVGAGI (reference sequence). CDR3 size: 13 residues.

The CDR3 loop reads CASSPPDRGMNTEAFF. The CDR3 DNA sequence: TGTGCCAGCAGCCCCCCGGACAGGGGGATGAACACTGAAGCTTTCTTT. V is TRBV9 and J is TRBJ1-1, with 10 nucleotides matching TRBD1. CDR1 is SGDLS and CDR2 is YYNGEE in the germline V gene. V gave up 4 bases and J gave up 0 bases; unmatched junction bases: 6. The CDR3 is made up of 16 amino acids.

The genes are TRBV27 and TRBJ1-2; 8 bases align to TRBD1. Germline loops: CDR1 MNHEY, CDR2 SMNVEV (reference sequence). This CDR3 region has 16 residues. The trim removed 3 bases at V and 8 bases at J, leaving 14 bases unmatched. CDR3 loop: CASSLGVTGVLNGYTF. CDR3 bases: TGTGCCAGCAGTTTGGGAGTGACAGGGGTCTTGAACGGCTACACCTTC.

This CDR3 reads CASSLRREGGTDTQYF. The DNA for the CDR3 is TGTGCCAGCAGTTTACGTCGGGAGGGCGGCACAGATACGCAGTATTTT. This chain joins TRBV28 and TRBJ2-3; the match to TRBD2 covers 8 bases. With 2 bases clipped from V and 1 base from J, the junction kept 5 bases outside the gene matches. Germline lookup yields CDR1 MDHEN and CDR2 SYDVKM. This CDR3 region has 16 residues. Full variable domain (outside the CDR3, taken from reference TRBV28 and TRBJ2-3): DVKVTQSSRYLVKRTGEKVFLECVQDMDHENMFWYRQDPGLGLRLIYFSYDVKMKEKGDIPEGYSVSREKKERFSLILESASTNQTSMYLCASSLRREGGTDTQYFGPGTRLTVL.

CDR3 nucleotides: TGTGCCAGCAGCTTAGCCCAATACGAGCAGTACTTC. Translating gives CASSLAQYEQYF. The V gene is TRBV7-9, the J gene TRBJ2-7; no reliable D call. Germline CDR1 SEHNR, CDR2 FQNEAQ (reference sequence). Deletions cut 0 bases from V and 4 bases from J, with 4 bases between. The CDR3 has 12 amino acids.

This clone occurred a few times. The chain couples TRBV12-3 or TRBV12-4 to TRBJ1-5; D might be TRBD1 (5 bases). V was clipped by 8 bases and J by 6 bases, with 14 bases between them. This CDR3 has 13 amino acids. CDR3 sequence: CASCPGSFQPQHF. CDR3 nucleotides: TGTGCCAGCTGCCCAGGGTCCTTTCAGCCCCAGCATTTT.

In its sample, this clone was seen a few times. This chain uses TRBV4-2 with TRBJ2-7, with TRBD1 matching 8 bases. V trimming: 4 bases; J trimming: 4 bases; junction bases outside the gene matches: 9. CDR1 is LGHNA, CDR2 YNFKEQ, per germline. The CDR3 length is 15 residues. The CDR3 is CASSLQPDRVYEQYF. The CDR3 DNA sequence: TGTGCCAGCAGCCTCCAGCCGGACAGGGTTTACGAGCAGTACTTC.

The chain carries TRBV3-1 (or the pseudogene TRBV3-2) and TRBJ1-2, with 9 bases lining up with TRBD1. There are 13 residues in the CDR3. Unmatched junction bases numbered 5, after V lost 4 bases and J lost 8 bases. In germline, CDR1 is LGHDT, CDR2 YNNKEL (reference sequence). DNA of the CDR3: TGTGCCAGCAGCCCCGGGACAGGGTGGGGCTACACCTTC. Translating it yields CASSPGTGWGYTF.

The chain couples TRBV5-6 to TRBJ2-2; D remains unclear. Germline CDR1 SGHDT, CDR2 YYEEEE. CDR3 length equals 14 residues. V lost 0 bases to trimming and J lost 4 bases, with 7 bases between them. As DNA, the CDR3 is TGTGCCAGCAGCTTGGATGGCTTCACCGGGGAGCTGTTTTTT. As protein: CASSLDGFTGELFF.

The chain couples TRBV6-5 to TRBJ1-6; 7 bases align to TRBD1. CDR3 length: 14 amino acids. With 4 bases clipped from V and 8 bases from J, the junction kept 5 bases outside the gene matches. Germline V gene lookup returns CDR1 MNHEY and CDR2 SVGAGI. CDR3 nucleotides: TGTGCCAGCAGTTCTGGACAGGTCGATTCACCCCTCCACTTT. It is translated as CASSSGQVDSPLHF.

The DNA of the CDR3 is TGTGCCAGCAGTTTCAAGGGGGGGGGCTATGGCTACACCTTC. Residues: CASSFKGGGYGYTF. V and J are TRBV27 and TRBJ1-2; TRBD1 is a possible D gene (6 bases). The CDR3 consists of 14 residues. Germline V gene lookup returns CDR1 MNHEY and CDR2 SMNVEV (reference sequence). The V and J ends lost 3 bases and 4 bases respectively, with 12 bases between them.

This clone was counted once. The chain has TRBV4-3 and TRBJ1-1, with 9 bases lining up with TRBD1. The CDR3 extends over 15 amino acids. With 2 bases clipped from V and 5 bases from J, the junction kept 6 bases outside the gene matches. CDR1 is LGHNA, CDR2 YSLEER, per germline. The chain's CDR3 is CASSQSRQGGTEAFF. The CDR3 DNA reads as TGCGCCAGCAGCCAATCCCGACAGGGGGGGACTGAAGCTTTCTTT.

The chain employs TRBV6-5 and TRBJ2-2; D unclear. Germline V gene data show CDR1 as MNHEY and CDR2 as SVGAGI. The CDR3 loop spans 12 amino acids. Deletions cut 2 bases from V and 5 bases from J, with 3 bases between. The DNA for the CDR3 is TGTGCCAGCAGTTACCGGACCGGGGAGCTGTTTTTT. Translated, it gives CASSYRTGELFF.

The chain joins TRBV20-1 to TRBJ2-3; tentatively, D is TRBD2 (5 bases). The CDR3 runs to 11 residues. V was pared by 6 bases and J by 4 bases, with 8 bases between. In germline, CDR1 is DFQATT, CDR2 SNEGSKA (reference sequence). CDR3 DNA sequence: TGCAGTGCCCCCGGGGCAGATACGCAGTATTTT. This sequence encodes CSAPGADTQYF.

This clone was recorded once. The chain uses TRBV10-3 and TRBJ1-2; 9 nucleotides agree with TRBD1. V was clipped by 11 bases and J by 5 bases; unmatched bases: 9. The V gene's germline CDR1 is ENHRY and CDR2 SYGVKD. CDR3 length: 13 amino acids. The CDR3 is CAARDRDRYGYTF. The CDR3 DNA reads as TGTGCCGCCCGGGACAGGGATAGGTATGGCTACACCTTC.